This T cell receptor (beta chain) appears in the sequencing data of a study of Graves' ophthalmopathy and Graves' hyperthyroidism. Study conclusions and caveats: Ophthalmopathy progression prediction by the model yielded a sensitivity of approximately 71% and a specificity of 72.22%.

This clonotype was observed many times. Its specificity is unknown. This CDR3 is 14 amino acids long. The ends were cut back, 9 bases at V and 3 bases at J, with 17 bases in the middle. The germline gives CDR1 MNHEY, CDR2 SVGEGT. The hyperthyroidism patients had a new diagnosis of under 2 months' duration and were aged 18 to 65. Researchers turned away patients with other autoimmune diseases, uncontrolled infections, pregnancy or lactation. Amplification targeted the TCR beta CDR3 regions, with RNA transcripts as the source material. Amplification began with first-round RT-PCR using HTBI primers, then second-round multiplex PCR was performed. TCRdb reprocessed the multiplex PCR reads via MiXCR and lists one record per CDR3 protein. The sample consists of roughly 400,000 distinct CDR3 sequences, approximately 15% of them appearing once.

This sequence was found in a woman between 18 and 29 years old with stable Graves' hyperthyroidism. V gene TRBV6-2 or TRBV6-3 combines with J gene TRBJ1-2, with D possibly TRBD1 on 5 matching bases. What was sequenced was peripheral blood. The CDR3 region has the DNA TGTGCCAGTCAGCCGGACACACGGGACTATGGCTACACCTTC. It encodes CASQPDTRDYGYTF.